Presented here are 21 T cell receptor beta chains from one specimen sequenced in a study of regulatory T cells in long-lasting Graves disease. According to the study, TCR beta libraries were built with iRepertoire HTBI primers and CDR3-region Arm-PCR. One entry per CDR3 protein, called by TCRdb with MiXCR from the multiplex PCR reads. The repertoire holds approximately 560,000 distinct CDR3 sequences, with about 16% as singletons. Time point here: newly diagnosed GD, antithyroid drugs for less than 3 months. The authors made the TCR library using RNA they extracted from PBMCs. The data were also submitted as part of a second study, on T cells in Graves' hyperthyroidism and ophthalmopathy.

The sequences come from peripheral blood mononuclear cells (PBMCs), collected at new diagnosis, from a patient treated with antithyroid drugs. These receptors all come from a man between 18 and 35 years old with Graves disease.

This clonotype has a count of ten or more. The chain uses TRBV12-3 or TRBV12-4 and TRBJ2-7; 10 bases map to TRBD2. V lost 3 bases to trimming and J lost 3 bases; unmatched junction nucleotides: 5. The CDR3 has 15 residues. This chain's CDR3 is CASSFRGTSDYEQYF. In nucleotides, the CDR3 is TGTGCCAGCAGTTTCCGGGGGACTAGCGACTACGAGCAGTACTTC.

The chain employs TRBV29-1 and TRBJ2-5; D perhaps matches TRBD2 (5 bases). CDR3 length: 15 amino acids. The V end was cut by 3 bases, the J end by 1 base, with 15 bases between. Germline CDR1 is SQVTM and CDR2 is ANQGSEA. CDR3 protein: CSVENLAVIQETQYF. The CDR3 DNA follows: TGCAGCGTTGAGAATCTAGCAGTCATCCAAGAGACCCAGTACTTC.

This clonotype was observed many times. The V call is TRBV6-1, the J call TRBJ2-3; possible D gene TRBD1, 6 bases. The germline V gene encodes CDR1 MNHNS and CDR2 SASEGT. V lost 5 bases, J lost 0 bases, and 12 bases lay in between. The CDR3 totals 15 residues. The CDR3 sequence: CASSPRQDSTDTQYF. For the CDR3, the DNA is TGTGCCAGCAGTCCCAGACAGGATAGCACAGATACGCAGTATTTT.

J is TRBJ2-7 and V is TRBV14; 8 nucleotides line up with TRBD2. V was clipped by 1 base and J by 3 bases; unmatched bases: 29. The germline V gene has CDR1 SGHDN and CDR2 FVKESK. This CDR3 region has 23 residues. The CDR3 loop reads CASSQVSVFWTRGLAGGYYEQYF. CDR3 sequence (DNA): TGTGCCAGCAGCCAAGTATCGGTCTTTTGGACACGAGGACTAGCCGGGGGATACTACGAGCAGTACTTC.

This clonotype was counted between two and nine times. The chain recombines TRBV2 with TRBJ1-2; possibly TRBD1 for D (5 bases). Germline V gives CDR1 SNHLY, CDR2 FYNNEI. The germline V and J ends were trimmed by 0 bases and 8 bases, with 19 bases remaining between them. The CDR3 is 16 amino acids. CDR3 sequence: CASSEALLRDPQGYTF. Here the CDR3 DNA reads TGTGCCAGCAGTGAAGCGCTTCTAAGGGACCCCCAAGGCTACACCTTC.

The chain combines TRBV20-1 with TRBJ2-3; tentatively, D is TRBD2 (7 bases). Trimming pared 6 bases from V and 0 bases from J, leaving 16 bases between. In germline, CDR1 is DFQATT, CDR2 SNEGSKA (reference sequence). The CDR3 is 15 residues long. The CDR3 sequence is CSAPRGGTSTDTQYF. CDR3 bases: TGCAGTGCCCCGAGGGGGGGAACTAGCACAGATACGCAGTATTTT.

Comments on this clonotype: This sequence may be a read error, since a much larger clone differs from it by one base. The CDR3 does not close with the conserved phenylalanine or tryptophan, likely indicating a read error. V usage is TRBV3-1 and J usage is TRBJ2-1; 8 bases line up with TRBD2. Unmatched junction bases numbered 16, after V lost 8 bases and J lost 7 bases. CDR3 length: 16 amino acids. Germline V CDR1 and CDR2: LGHDT, YNNKEL (reference sequence). CDR3: CASGSGTSGFQNEQFL. As DNA, the CDR3 is TGTGCCAGCGGGTCTGGAACTAGCGGATTTCAGAATGAGCAGTTCCTC.

This clonotype is judged medium-sized. The chain is built from TRBV20-1 and TRBJ2-1; D may be TRBD2 (5 bases). Trimming pared 0 bases from V and 6 bases from J, leaving 9 bases between. This CDR3 spans 13 amino acids. The germline V gene has CDR1 DFQATT and CDR2 SNEGSKA (reference sequence). This CDR3 is CSARDDRGNEQFF. The CDR3 DNA is TGCAGTGCTAGAGATGACCGGGGCAATGAGCAGTTCTTC.

This clonotype was picked up a small number of times. V usage is TRBV7-3 and J usage is TRBJ1-1; no definite D call. The ends were cut back, 6 bases at V and 4 bases at J, with 15 bases in the middle. CDR3 length equals 14 residues. From germline, CDR1 is SGHTA and CDR2 FQGTGA. CDR3 residues: CASRLQAGTTEAFF. CDR3 nucleotide sequence: TGTGCCAGCAGATTACAAGCGGGAACCACTGAAGCTTTCTTT. Together with reference TRBV7-3 and TRBJ1-1, the CDR3 gives the full variable domain: GAGVSQTPSNKVTEKGKYVELRCDPISGHTALYWYRQSLGQGPEFLIYFQGTGAADDSGLPNDRFFAVRPEGSVSTLKIQRTERGDSAVYLCASRLQAGTTEAFFGQGTRLTVV.

This clonotype appeared a few times. The rearrangement joins TRBV11-1 to TRBJ1-1; possibly TRBD1 for D (6 bases). The CDR3 is 14 residues long. CDR1 and CDR2 (germline): SGHAT, FQDESV (reference sequence). V shed 7 bases and J shed 4 bases, with 16 bases lying between them. The DNA for the CDR3 is TGTGCCAGCACCATTAACGCAGGGGTCACTGAAGCTTTCTTT. Protein: CASTINAGVTEAFF.

This clonotype was counted between two and nine times. V gene TRBV11-2 combines with J gene TRBJ2-1, with 14 nucleotides matching TRBD2. This CDR3 has 16 residues. V trimming: 5 bases; J trimming: 7 bases; junction bases outside the gene matches: 7. Germline V gives CDR1 SGHAT, CDR2 FQNNGV. CDR3 in amino acids: CASSPAGTSGSNEQFF. The CDR3 bases are TGTGCCAGCAGCCCCGCCGGGACTAGCGGGAGTAATGAGCAGTTCTTC.

This clonotype was observed at least ten times. The V and J genes are TRBV28 and TRBJ2-7; either TRBD1 or TRBD2 may supply D (5 bases each). Trimming shortened V by 3 bases and J by 7 bases, and 19 bases separated the two germline ends. Per germline, CDR1 MDHEN and CDR2 SYDVKM. The CDR3 sequence is 15 residues long. CDR3 region: CASSFEGQGEGEQYF. The CDR3, as DNA: TGTGCCAGCAGTTTCGAGGGCCAGGGAGAAGGAGAGCAGTACTTC.

This clonotype was observed many times. This chain uses TRBV28 with TRBJ1-5, with TRBD1 identical over 7 bases. Looked up from germline, CDR1 is MDHEN and CDR2 is SYDVKM. The CDR3 has 15 amino acids. The J segment lost 5 bases and the V segment lost 2 bases, leaving 6 bases of the junction unmatched. The CDR3 reads CASSLRGPLDQPQHF. The CDR3 DNA is TGTGCCAGCAGTTTAAGGGGGCCGTTAGATCAGCCCCAGCATTTT.

The chain has TRBV6-4 and TRBJ2-1; perhaps TRBD2 as D (6 bases). The germline V gene encodes CDR1 MRHNA and CDR2 SNTAGT. The CDR3 has 16 amino acids. Trimming stripped 6 bases from V and 0 bases from J, with 15 bases between. CDR3 DNA sequence: TGTGCCAGCAGCCTCATTCGGGGGAGCTCCTACAATGAGCAGTTCTTC. Its protein product is CASSLIRGSSYNEQFF.

In its sample, this clonotype was seen many times. The V gene is TRBV2, the J gene TRBJ2-7; possibly TRBD1 for D (6 bases). Germline V CDR1 and CDR2: SNHLY, FYNNEI. V was pared by 2 bases and J by 3 bases, with 14 bases between. CDR3 size: 15 residues. Here the CDR3 reads CASSELPDSYYEQYF. CDR3 in DNA: TGTGCCAGCAGTGAACTCCCGGACAGCTACTACGAGCAGTACTTC.

This clonotype was recorded once. The chain carries TRBV11-1 and TRBJ1-2, with D uncertain. Germline values: CDR1 SGHAT, CDR2 FQDESV (reference sequence). The CDR3 contains 13 residues. Trimming took off 3 bases at V and 7 bases at J, with 12 bases between the two ends. The CDR3 region has the DNA TGTGCCAGCAGCTTGGCGGGCGCACCTGGCTACACCTTC. Protein: CASSLAGAPGYTF.

The sample holds many counts of this clonotype. The genes are TRBV7-2 and TRBJ2-1; 13 nucleotides agree with TRBD2. The CDR3 is 16 amino acids. Per germline, CDR1 SGHTA and CDR2 FQGNSA. The ends lost 3 bases at V and 2 bases at J; junction bases unmatched: 1. CDR3 sequence: CASSFTSGRAYNEQFF. Written as DNA, the CDR3 is TGTGCCAGCAGCTTCACTAGCGGGAGGGCCTACAATGAGCAGTTCTTC.

Many counts were recorded for this clonotype. The gene calls are TRBV7-8 and TRBJ2-7, with 7 bases that match TRBD2. V dropped 1 base and J dropped 2; count of bases not matched to a gene: 8. Germline V gives CDR1 SGHVS, CDR2 FQNEAQ. The CDR3 has 16 amino acids. For the CDR3, the DNA is TGTGCCAGCAGCTTAGAGGTTAGGGGACTACCCTACGAGCAGTACTTC. It translates to CASSLEVRGLPYEQYF.

This clonotype was seen many times. This sequence joins TRBV7-9 and TRBJ2-7, with D tentatively TRBD1 (5 bases). The CDR3 is 16 residues long. The germline V gene encodes CDR1 SEHNR and CDR2 FQNEAQ (reference sequence). Trimming removed 5 bases from V and 2 bases from J, with 19 bases in between. The CDR3 protein is CASSLPIVGQAYEQYF. CDR3 coding DNA: TGTGCCAGCAGCCTCCCCATCGTGGGGCAAGCCTACGAGCAGTACTTC.

CDR3 DNA: TGTGCCAGCAGCTTGACTAGCGGGAGGGCGGACAATGAGCAGTTCTTC. This translates into CASSLTSGRADNEQFF. V usage is TRBV12-3 or TRBV12-4 and J usage is TRBJ2-1, with 14 positions matching TRBD2. V trimming: 6 bases; J trimming: 5 bases; junction bases outside the gene matches: 6. The CDR3 consists of 16 residues.

This clonotype came up many times. The genes are TRBV27 and TRBJ1-2; TRBD1 agrees at 10 bases. The CDR3 covers 18 residues. V lost 4 bases to trimming and J lost 4 bases; unmatched junction nucleotides: 15. Germline values: CDR1 MNHEY, CDR2 SMNVEV (reference sequence). The DNA of the CDR3 is TGTGCCAGCAGTTCCGCCGGCCGGGACAGGGGTCATAGCTATGGCTACACCTTC. This translates into CASSSAGRDRGHSYGYTF.